One and the same sample provided the 32 T cell receptor beta chains below, sequenced in a study of OX40 agonist ivuxolimab in advanced cancers. Generated by immunoSEQ multiplex PCR, the TCRdb table keeps only in-frame clones and is missing some. The table has 37,000 or so clones, 85% to 90% seen once. Sequenced material: CD4+ or CD8+ T cells sorted from blood, taken in a trial of the OX40 agonist ivuxolimab. The receptor set was obtained from an adult with an advanced solid tumor such as melanoma, head and neck, liver or kidney cancer.

The chain has TRBV14 and TRBJ2-7; TRBD1 aligns across 9 bases. The CDR3 loop spans 17 amino acids. Germline values: CDR1 SGHDN, CDR2 FVKESK. Trimming removed 6 bases from V and 1 base from J; junction bases left unmatched: 13. The chain's CDR3 is CASSQGQGAVGSYEQYF. The DNA of the CDR3 is TGTGCCAGCAGTCAGGGACAGGGCGCCGTGGGATCCTACGAGCAGTACTTC.

The chain has TRBV5-6 and TRBJ2-1, with 8 nucleotides matching TRBD2. Germline V CDR1 and CDR2: SGHDT, YYEEEE. The J segment lost 2 bases and the V segment lost 4 bases, leaving 5 bases of the junction unmatched. The CDR3 covers 15 residues. CDR3 in DNA: TGTGCCAGCAGCATGGGACTAGTTGCCTACAATGAGCAGTTCTTC. Translated, it gives CASSMGLVAYNEQFF. Complete variable domain (other parts from reference TRBV5-6 and TRBJ2-1): DAGVTQSPTHLIKTRGQQVTLRCSPKSGHDTVSWYQQALGQGPQFIFQYYEEEERQRGNFPDRFSGHQFPNYSSELNVNALLLGDSALYLCASSMGLVAYNEQFFGPGTRLTVL.

The genes are TRBV5-1 and TRBJ2-7; either TRBD1 or TRBD2 may fit D (6 bases each). Deletions cut 4 bases from V and 0 bases from J, with 14 bases between. Germline values: CDR1 SGHRS, CDR2 YFSETQ. This CDR3 has 15 amino acids. This CDR3 is CASSEQGGTSYEQYF. In DNA, the CDR3 is TGCGCCAGCAGCGAACAGGGAGGAACCTCCTACGAGCAGTACTTC.

The chain combines TRBV13 with TRBJ2-1; no clear D. With 5 bases removed from V and 0 bases from J, the gap between germline ends came to 8 bases. In germline, CDR1 is PRHDT, CDR2 FYEKMQ (reference sequence). The length of the CDR3 is 14 residues. The DNA of the CDR3 is TGTGCCAGCAGCCACTCGAGCTCCTACAATGAGCAGTTCTTC. As protein: CASSHSSSYNEQFF. The full variable domain, rest sourced from reference TRBV13 and TRBJ2-1, is AAGVIQSPRHLIKEKRETATLKCYPIPRHDTVYWYQQGPGQDPQFLISFYEKMQSDKGSIPDRFSAQQFSDYHSELNMSSLELGDSALYFCASSHSSSYNEQFFGPGTRLTVL.

This rearrangement joins TRBV1 to TRBJ2-3. TRBV1 is annotated as a pseudogene. The CDR3 runs to 16 residues. CDR3 coding DNA: TGCACCAGCACCAGAAAGACGGAAGGAACCACAGATACGCAGTATTTT. Its protein is CTSTRKTEGTTDTQYF.

V and J are TRBV4-1 and TRBJ1-6; 7 bases align to TRBD1. Germline values: CDR1 MGHRA, CDR2 YSYEKL. The J segment lost 7 bases and the V segment lost 2 bases, leaving 11 bases of the junction unmatched. This CDR3 comprises 17 residues. Here the CDR3 DNA reads TGCGCCAGCAGCCAACATGACAGGGATCAAAAGAATTCACCCCTCCACTTT. This codes for CASSQHDRDQKNSPLHF.

The V call is TRBV7-2, the J call TRBJ2-5, with D possibly TRBD1 on 6 matching bases. The closer fit of TRBJ2-7 to the DNA end suggests the J call may be wrong. Per germline, CDR1 SGHTA and CDR2 FQGNSA. The CDR3 is 15 residues long. CDR3 amino acids: CASSLDWTASYEQYF. In DNA, the CDR3 is TGTGCCAGCAGCTTAGATTGGACAGCCTCCTACGAGCAGTACTTC.

The CDR3 here is CASSQAGLAGGVSDTQYF. The CDR3 nucleotides read TGCGCCAGCAGCCAAGCTGGACTAGCGGGGGGGGTATCAGATACGCAGTATTTT. V gene TRBV4-1 combines with J gene TRBJ2-3; 15 bases fit TRBD2. In germline, CDR1 is MGHRA, CDR2 YSYEKL. The V segment lost 1 base and the J segment 4 bases; nucleotides outside the gene matches: 6. CDR3 length: 18 amino acids.

The gene calls are TRBV29-1 and TRBJ2-3; the D is unclear. The germline gives CDR1 SQVTM, CDR2 ANQGSEA. V lost 8 bases to trimming and J lost 0 bases, with 15 bases between them. This CDR3 spans 14 amino acids. Here the CDR3 reads CSSKGAFSTDTQYF. The CDR3 nucleotides are TGCAGCTCAAAGGGTGCGTTTAGCACAGATACGCAGTATTTT.

The V gene is TRBV9, the J gene TRBJ2-5, with 7 nucleotides matching TRBD2. The V gene's germline CDR1 is SGDLS and CDR2 YYNGEE. The CDR3 runs 17 residues. J gave up 5 bases and V 2 bases, and 15 bases lay outside the gene matches. CDR3 sequence reads: CASSVPSPRLALETQYF. The CDR3 nucleotides read TGTGCCAGCAGCGTCCCCTCACCGCGACTAGCTCTGGAGACCCAGTACTTC.

This chain links TRBV7-2 with TRBJ2-7; no reliable D call. Deletions cut 5 bases from V and 5 bases from J, with 10 bases between. CDR3 length: 12 residues. Germline values: CDR1 SGHTA, CDR2 FQGNSA. CDR3 in amino acids: CASSTYSHEQYF. The CDR3 DNA sequence: TGTGCCAGCAGCACTTATAGCCACGAGCAGTACTTC.

This clone was found once. The chain couples TRBV5-4 to TRBJ2-7; 12 nucleotides match TRBD2. V was pared by 4 bases and J by 2 bases, with 7 bases of the junction left unmatched. The CDR3 totals 16 residues. Germline assignment: CDR1 SGHNT and CDR2 YYREEE (reference sequence). Here the CDR3 reads CASSGSGLAGTYEQYF. CDR3 nucleotides: TGTGCCAGCAGCGGATCCGGACTAGCGGGGACCTACGAGCAGTACTTC.

This chain connects TRBV6-6 to TRBJ1-4, with unresolved D. The CDR3 spans 11 residues. Trimming took 4 bases from V and 6 from J, leaving 3 bases between them. The germline V gene encodes CDR1 MNHNY and CDR2 SVGAGI (reference sequence). The CDR3 nucleotides are TGTGCCAGCAGTTCATATGAAAAACTGTTTTTT. Translation gives CASSSYEKLFF.

The V and J genes are TRBV5-1 and TRBJ2-3; a weak D match, TRBD1 (7 bases). CDR1 is SGHRS, CDR2 YFSETQ, per germline. Trimming took off 0 bases at V and 5 bases at J, with 13 bases between the two ends. The CDR3 contains 15 residues. DNA for the CDR3: TGCGCCAGCAGCTTGGGGGACAGAGCGGGAGATACGCAGTATTTT. As protein: CASSLGDRAGDTQYF.

V usage is TRBV30 and J usage is TRBJ2-3, with D perhaps matching TRBD1 (6 bases). With 0 bases removed from V and 2 bases from J, the gap between germline ends came to 12 bases. The CDR3 loop spans 15 amino acids. Germline-derived CDR1 and CDR2 are GTSNPN and SVGIG (reference sequence). CDR3 sequence reads: CAWSVSGANTDTQYF. The CDR3 DNA is TGTGCCTGGAGTGTTTCAGGGGCCAACACAGATACGCAGTATTTT. The full variable domain, completed using reference TRBV30 and TRBJ2-3, is SQTIHQWPATLVQPVGSPLSLECTVEGTSNPNLYWYRQAAGRGLQLLFYSVGIGQISSEVPQNLSASRPQDRQFILSSKKLLLSDSGFYLCAWSVSGANTDTQYFGPGTRLTVL.

The rearrangement links TRBV27 to TRBJ1-1; D may be TRBD1 (5 bases). V gave up 3 bases and J gave up 0 bases, with 11 bases separating them. The length of the CDR3 is 15 residues. Germline CDR1 MNHEY, CDR2 SMNVEV (reference sequence). The DNA for the CDR3 is TGTGCCAGCAGTTTTACAAGACAGTTGAACACTGAAGCTTTCTTT. Translated: CASSFTRQLNTEAFF.

The V and J genes are TRBV5-1 and TRBJ2-7; D perhaps matches TRBD2 (6 bases). Germline V gives CDR1 SGHRS, CDR2 YFSETQ. The CDR3 runs 14 residues. V shed 0 bases and J shed 2 bases, with 9 bases lying between them. The CDR3 DNA is TGCGCCAGCAGCTTGGGTTCTAGCGCCTACGAGCAGTACTTC. This translates into CASSLGSSAYEQYF.

The chain links TRBV18 to TRBJ1-4; D remains ambiguous. Germline V gene sequence: CDR1 KGHSH, CDR2 LQKENI. This CDR3 is built from 15 residues. The V end lost 5 bases, the J end lost 0 bases, and 10 bases lay between the germline ends. The CDR3 loop reads CASSWTDATNEKLFF. CDR3 DNA: TGTGCCAGCTCATGGACGGACGCAACTAATGAAAAACTGTTTTTT.

V and J are TRBV6-4 and TRBJ2-3; no definite D call. The CDR3 length is 13 residues. Germline V CDR1 and CDR2: MRHNA, SNTAGT. Trimming pared 3 bases from V and 2 bases from J, leaving 6 bases between. This CDR3 reads CASSEGSTDTQYF. CDR3 DNA: TGTGCCAGCAGTGAAGGTTCCACAGATACGCAGTATTTT.

CDR3 DNA sequence: TGTGCCAGCAGCTTTACAGGGGAGGCTGGCTACACCTTC. It specifies CASSFTGEAGYTF. V usage is TRBV7-2 and J usage is TRBJ1-2, with 7 bases aligning to TRBD1. V was clipped by 3 bases and J by 7 bases; unmatched bases: 5. The CDR3 has 13 amino acids. Germline lookup yields CDR1 SGHTA and CDR2 FQGNSA.

This chain links TRBV6-5 with TRBJ1-6, with 7 bases fitting TRBD1. J was trimmed by 10 bases and V by 6 bases; bases with no gene match: 9. This CDR3 has 14 amino acids. CDR1 is MNHEY, CDR2 SVGAGI, per germline. CDR3 sequence reads: CASSTDREQSPLHF. The CDR3 DNA is TGTGCCAGCAGCACCGACAGGGAACAATCACCCCTCCACTTT.

This chain uses TRBV7-2 with TRBJ1-2, with D possibly matching TRBD1 (6 bases). Deletions cut 5 bases from V and 2 bases from J, with 15 bases between. The CDR3 is 15 residues long. CDR1 and CDR2 (germline): SGHTA, FQGNSA. CDR3 sequence (DNA): TGTGCCAGCAGCCTGGGGGCAGGGCAGAACTATGGCTACACCTTC. This translates into CASSLGAGQNYGYTF.

V is TRBV2 and J is TRBJ1-3, with TRBD1 as a possible D gene (6 bases). CDR1 and CDR2 from the germline V gene are SNHLY and FYNNEI. The V and J ends lost 1 base and 1 base respectively, with 8 bases between them. The length of the CDR3 is 15 residues. The CDR3: CASSEGTASGNTIYF. The CDR3 bases are TGTGCCAGCAGTGAAGGGACAGCTTCTGGAAACACCATATATTTT.

The chain recombines TRBV6-1 with TRBJ2-5; 8 nucleotides agree with TRBD2. Per the germline V gene, CDR1 is MNHNS and CDR2 is SASEGT. V was clipped by 3 bases and J by 3 bases; unmatched bases: 6. The CDR3 covers 15 residues. CDR3 in DNA: TGTGCCAGCAGTGAGGGCCGGGGGGGCAAAGAGACCCAGTACTTC. Translation gives CASSEGRGGKETQYF.

The chain is built from TRBV6-6 and TRBJ2-3; the D gene is possibly TRBD1 (6 bases). CDR3 length: 15 residues. In germline, CDR1 is MNHNY, CDR2 SVGAGI (reference sequence). The ends were cut back, 6 bases at V and 0 bases at J, with 13 bases in the middle. This chain's CDR3 is CASSHEGVSTDTQYF. The CDR3 DNA is TGTGCCAGCAGCCACGAGGGGGTTAGCACAGATACGCAGTATTTT.

The chain recombines TRBV6-5 with TRBJ2-7; no reliable D call. Germline V gene data show CDR1 as MNHEY and CDR2 as SVGAGI. The germline V and J ends were trimmed by 5 bases and 7 bases, with 9 bases remaining between them. This CDR3 region has 11 residues. CDR3 region: CASSEGGEQYF. CDR3 DNA: TGTGCCAGCAGTGAAGGTGGAGAGCAGTACTTC.

The table lists this clone with a count of one. V gene TRBV4-2 combines with J gene TRBJ2-2; 7 positions match TRBD2. Germline CDR1 reads LGHNA; CDR2 reads YNFKEQ. V shed 4 bases and J 4 bases; nucleotides not matched to a gene: 3. The CDR3 runs to 14 residues. The CDR3 loop reads CASSRGRVTGELFF. The CDR3 region has the DNA TGTGCCAGCAGCCGTGGGAGGGTCACCGGGGAGCTGTTTTTT.

This chain connects TRBV18 to TRBJ1-2; possible D gene TRBD1, 6 bases. Between the trimmed V and J ends, which lost 3 bases and 0 bases, there was a span of 17 bases. CDR3 size: 17 residues. Germline V CDR1 and CDR2: KGHSH, LQKENI. DNA for the CDR3: TGTGCCAGCTCACCCCAGGGGAATCGCTTAGCTAACTATGGCTACACCTTC. Encoded protein: CASSPQGNRLANYGYTF.

Of note for this clone: The sample holds other DNA sequences that translate to the same CDR3. The rearrangement links TRBV15 to TRBJ1-5; a possible D gene is TRBD1 (6 bases). CDR3 size: 13 residues. CDR1 and CDR2 from the germline V gene are LNHNV and YYDKDF (reference sequence). V was trimmed by 1 base and J by 7 bases, leaving 8 bases between them. The CDR3 bases are TGTGCCACCAGCAGAGCTCAGGGGCAGCCCCAGCATTTT. It codes for CATSRAQGQPQHF.

This clone came up a few times. This sequence joins TRBV7-2 and TRBJ2-5; D is unresolved. The CDR3 is 15 residues long. Germline CDR1 is SGHTA and CDR2 is FQGNSA. The V gene lost 4 bases and the J gene lost 1 base, with 13 bases spanning the gap. The CDR3 is CASSSPRIGQETQYF. The DNA of the CDR3 is TGTGCCAGCAGCTCCCCAAGAATCGGCCAAGAGACCCAGTACTTC.

The gene calls are TRBV19 and TRBJ2-7, with D hard to call. Germline V gene data show CDR1 as LNHDA and CDR2 as SQIVND (reference sequence). The CDR3 loop spans 14 amino acids. V lost 6 bases to trimming and J lost 2 bases, with 14 bases between them. In nucleotides, the CDR3 is TGTGCCAGTAGCAAGTCAGGTTTTGCCTACGAGCAGTACTTC. Translating it yields CASSKSGFAYEQYF.

This clone appeared once. The chain has TRBV18 and TRBJ2-1, with D perhaps TRBD2 (7 bases). The V and J ends lost 2 bases and 8 bases respectively, with 10 bases between them. The CDR3 has 13 amino acids. Germline loops: CDR1 KGHSH, CDR2 LQKENI. Written as DNA, the CDR3 is TGTGCCAGCTCACCAGGCGGGGGCGATGAGCAGTTCTTC. This sequence encodes CASSPGGGDEQFF.